Shown below are 11 T cell receptor beta chains from a single sample sequenced in a study of early T cells in non-severe SARS-CoV-2 infection. One entry per CDR3 protein, called by TCRdb with MiXCR from the 5' RACE reads. The sample contains just under 65,000 distinct CDR3 sequences, about 10% of which appear only once. The source was whole blood, collected at baseline. The receptors derive from an adult who was a healthcare worker with PCR-confirmed SARS-CoV-2 infection or an uninfected control (not recorded which).

This clonotype was counted only a few times. The rearrangement links TRBV27 to TRBJ2-7; D is perhaps TRBD1 (6 bases). Germline-derived CDR1 and CDR2 are MNHEY and SMNVEV (reference sequence). The CDR3 spans 12 residues. V was pared by 4 bases and J by 6 bases, with 10 bases between. CDR3 nucleotide sequence: TGTGCCAGCAGTTCCCAGGGGTCCGAGCAGTACTTC. It is translated as CASSSQGSEQYF.

This clonotype was counted ten times or more. The CDR3 is CASSLGAATEAFF. For the CDR3, the DNA is TGTGCCAGCAGCCTAGGGGCAGCCACTGAAGCTTTCTTT. The gene calls are TRBV6-2 or TRBV6-3 and TRBJ1-1, with D perhaps matching TRBD1 (5 bases). The CDR3 has 13 amino acids. Trimming took off 6 bases at V and 4 bases at J, with 12 bases between the two ends. Germline assignment: CDR1 MNHEY and CDR2 SVGEGT.

In its sample, this clonotype was seen many times. This rearrangement joins TRBV11-2 to TRBJ2-3; D is unresolved. Germline V gene data show CDR1 as SGHAT and CDR2 as FQNNGV. The V and J ends lost 4 bases and 5 bases respectively, with 13 bases between them. The CDR3 has 14 amino acids. The CDR3 coding sequence is TGTGCCAGCAGCTCCACCGTCTGGGAAGATACGCAGTATTTT. This encodes CASSSTVWEDTQYF.

This clonotype came up many times. J is TRBJ2-7 and V is TRBV3-1; D gene uncertain. CDR1 is LGHDT, CDR2 YNNKEL, per germline (reference sequence). Trimming pared 5 bases from V and 2 bases from J, leaving 10 bases between. The CDR3 is 13 amino acids. CDR3 residues: CASSKAGTYEQYF. The CDR3 coding sequence is TGTGCCAGCAGCAAGGCCGGAACCTACGAGCAGTACTTC.

The gene calls are TRBV10-3 and TRBJ2-7, with 9 bases identical to TRBD2. CDR1 and CDR2 (germline): ENHRY, SYGVKD. Losses at the gene ends were 0 bases for V and 2 bases for J; bases not matched to a gene: 5. The CDR3 runs 16 residues. CDR3 loop: CAISESRTSETYEQYF. CDR3 DNA sequence: TGTGCCATCAGTGAGTCCAGGACTAGCGAGACCTACGAGCAGTACTTC.

The table lists this clonotype with many counts. V usage is TRBV7-2 and J usage is TRBJ1-2; unclear D gene. V dropped 3 bases and J dropped 4 bases, with 15 bases sitting between them. The CDR3 is 15 residues long. Germline CDR1 is SGHTA and CDR2 is FQGNSA. DNA for the CDR3: TGTGCCAGCAGCTTGGTACCCGGATCGAGCTATGGCTACACCTTC. Translating gives CASSLVPGSSYGYTF.

A remark on this clonotype: A much larger clone differs from this one at a single base, so this may be a read error. This chain links TRBV10-3 with TRBJ2-5, with D possibly being TRBD1 (5 bases). Trimming cost V 3 bases and J 4 bases, with 6 bases left between them. The CDR3 has 12 residues. CDR1 is ENHRY and CDR2 is SYGVKD in the germline V gene. CDR3 in DNA: TGTGCCATCAGTGATAGGGGAGAGACCCAGTACTTC. This encodes CAISDRGETQYF.

This clonotype was detected ten times or more. The CDR3 coding sequence is TGTGCCAGCAGCGCAACAGGGTACCGACATCAATATGGCTACACCTTC. Translating gives CASSATGYRHQYGYTF. This chain links TRBV7-9 with TRBJ1-2; a weak D match, TRBD1 (6 bases). This CDR3 comprises 16 residues. Between the trimmed V and J ends, which lost 5 bases and 5 bases, there was a span of 21 bases. The germline V gene has CDR1 SEHNR and CDR2 FQNEAQ (reference sequence).

This sequence joins TRBV6-2 or TRBV6-3 and TRBJ1-1; TRBD1 is a possible D gene (5 bases). Germline V gene sequence: CDR1 MNHEY, CDR2 SVGEGT. Trimming left V 6 bases short and J 1 base short, with 9 bases between. This CDR3 comprises 13 residues. The CDR3 bases are TGTGCCAGCAGAGAGGACACGAACACTGAAGCTTTCTTT. It specifies CASREDTNTEAFF.

In its sample, this clonotype was seen a few times. The chain joins TRBV9 to TRBJ2-7, with D maybe TRBD2 (5 bases). This CDR3 contains 15 residues. The V and J ends lost 0 bases and 2 bases respectively, with 12 bases between them. In germline, CDR1 is SGDLS, CDR2 YYNGEE. The CDR3 nucleotides read TGTGCCAGCAGCGTAGGAATTGGAGGCGCCTACGAGCAGTACTTC. Its translation: CASSVGIGGAYEQYF.

A word on this clonotype: This clone may be a read error of a much larger clone one base away. J is TRBJ2-3 and V is TRBV5-4; 12 nucleotides agree with TRBD1. Germline V gene sequence: CDR1 SGHNT, CDR2 YYREEE (reference sequence). The CDR3 contains 19 residues. The CDR3 loop is CASSPKTSGQGASTDAQYF. The CDR3 DNA is TGTGCCAGCAGCCCCAAAACCTCGGGACAGGGGGCGAGCACAGATGCGCAGTATTTT.